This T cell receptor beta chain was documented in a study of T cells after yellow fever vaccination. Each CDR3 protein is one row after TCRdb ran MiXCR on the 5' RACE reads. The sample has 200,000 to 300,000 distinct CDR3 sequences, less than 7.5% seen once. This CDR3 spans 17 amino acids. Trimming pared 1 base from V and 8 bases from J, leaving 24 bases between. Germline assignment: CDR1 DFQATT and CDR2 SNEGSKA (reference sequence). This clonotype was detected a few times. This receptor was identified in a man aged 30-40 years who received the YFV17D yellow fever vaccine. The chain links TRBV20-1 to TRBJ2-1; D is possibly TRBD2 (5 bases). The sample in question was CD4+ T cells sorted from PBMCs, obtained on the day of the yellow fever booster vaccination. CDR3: CSARGTGPGLIAYEQFF. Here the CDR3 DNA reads TGCAGTGCTAGAGGCACCGGCCCTGGACTCATAGCCTATGAGCAGTTCTTC.